This TCR beta chain derives from a study of blood T cell repertoires in COVID-19 (dated by TCRdb to the early 2020s). In terms of the full investigation: The collaborator samples originated in the United States, Italy and Spain and spanned the acute and convalescent phases of COVID-19. A de-identified subject ID, COVID-19 status, age in years and sex were almost always included in the sample metadata. The samples were drawn from two sources: the first 160 participants of the ongoing ImmuneRACE study, and 950 to 1,500 subjects contributed by 6 global collaborators. Subjects who had been exposed to COVID-19, were actively infected with it, or had recovered from it provided the deeply sampled blood TCRbeta repertoires that made up the dataset. HLA class I and class II types, where available, came from metadata supplied by the sample provider rather than from assay-based typing. The repertoires were made available in a free public database intended to serve as a resource for research on the immune response to SARS-CoV-2. The prospective study material was composed of cDNA or gDNA derived from T cells, B-cell-depleted T cells, or PBMCs. On the study overall, not on this receptor specifically: The amount of clinical and demographic metadata varied by source and participant and was provided uncurated.

At the junction V is shortened by 0 bases and J by 2 bases; bases outside the gene matches: 0. From a lookup of the germline V gene (reference sequence), CDR1 and CDR2 are LGHDT and YNNKEL. The CDR3 runs 16 residues from the cysteine to the phenylalanine. This entry keeps only the CDR3 DNA: 48 bases, framed from base 1. In the prospective study, participants were about 18 to 95 years old, resided in about 25 geographic areas of the United States, and were enrolled through a virtual design. Cohort assignment in the prospective study relied on participant-reported clinical history from a screening survey and a study questionnaire. Recovered participants in ImmuneRACE Cohort 3 were defined by two consecutive negative NP/OP PCR tests, clearance by a healthcare professional, or resolution of symptoms. Mobile phlebotomists in the prospective study collected whole blood, serum and a nasopharyngeal or oropharyngeal swab from every participant. Prospective study participants could optionally give additional blood draws and questionnaires over a roughly two-month period. Blood samples from the prospective study were shipped frozen or at room temperature prior to DNA extraction.

TCRbeta CDR3 regions were amplified from genomic DNA by means of the immunoSEQ Assay, a bias-controlled multiplex PCR. Under the source paper's analysis protocol: Within the assay, amplification of reference gene primers was used to estimate how many nucleated cells each sample contained. To quantify the absolute abundance of each unique TCRbeta CDR3 rearrangement, sequence reads were collapsed and filtered. For each sample, productive Simpson clonality was calculated by taking the square root of Simpson's diversity index across productive rearrangements. Here the immuneACCESS table is served through TCRdb, limited to in-frame sequences with V and J called. Missing clones are a known gap in these copies; in checked studies unresolved V genes cover under half, and the rest lacks a known reason. V, J and clone size are those of that table, while D and trimming were read from the DNA. The sample table shows under 250,000 clones, and 82% are seen once. The ten most abundant clones make up approximately 3.6% of the sample.

On this clone itself: It has no known antigen specificity. No much larger clone exists at a distance of one base, and base qualities are not known.

The TCR sequence derives from a woman aged 60-70 years who had recovered from COVID-19. Source material: PBMCs or T cells enriched from blood (not recorded which). The chain joins TRBV3-1 (or the pseudogene TRBV3-2) to TRBJ2-7, with 14 central nucleotides matching TRBD2. The CDR3 reads as follows: CASSQEGLAGAYEQYF. The DNA sequence is TGTGCCAGCAGCCAAGAGGGACTAGCGGGGGCCTACGAGCAGTACTTC.